The 13 T cell receptor beta chains reported below all come from one sample, sequenced in a study of T cell responses to AZD1222 COVID-19 vaccine. Assay used: immunoSEQ multiplex PCR; TCRdb lists only in-frame clones, some missing. The repertoire holds roughly 70,000 clones, approximately 81% seen once, with about a fifth in the top ten. The sequencing used peripheral blood, collected on day 0 of AZD1222 vaccination. Every receptor here comes from an adult in good health.

This clone was detected once. This sample includes further DNA sequences coding for the same CDR3. This CDR3 is CASSLDGNEQFF. CDR3 in DNA: TGCGCCAGCAGCTTGGATGGAAATGAGCAGTTCTTC. This chain links TRBV5-1 with TRBJ2-1, with D uncertain. The CDR3 covers 12 residues. Germline V gene data show CDR1 as SGHRS and CDR2 as YFSETQ. V dropped 0 bases and J dropped 7 bases, with 5 bases sitting between them.

The genes are TRBV3-1 (or the pseudogene TRBV3-2) and TRBJ2-7; 9 nucleotides agree with TRBD1. Germline V lookup: CDR1 LGHDT, CDR2 YNNKEL (reference sequence). Trimming took 4 bases from V and 0 from J; bases not matched to a gene: 4. This CDR3 spans 15 amino acids. CDR3 in DNA: TGTGCCAGCAGCCTCCCGGGACAGGGCTCCTACGAGCAGTACTTC. It codes for CASSLPGQGSYEQYF.

The chain employs TRBV16 and TRBJ2-2, with 12 bases matching TRBD1. Losses at the gene ends were 3 bases for V and 4 bases for J; bases not matched to a gene: 9. Germline CDR1 KGHSY, CDR2 FQNENV. This CDR3 contains 18 residues. The CDR3 nucleotides are TGTGCCAGCAGCCAGGCAACTCCGGGACAGGGGGCCACCGGGGAGCTGTTTTTT. It codes for CASSQATPGQGATGELFF. Drawing the rest from reference TRBV16 and TRBJ2-2, the complete variable domain is GEEVAQTPKHLVRGEGQKAKLYCAPIKGHSYVFWYQQVLKNEFKFLISFQNENVFDETGMPKERFSAKCLPNSPCSLEIQATKLEDSAVYFCASSQATPGQGATGELFFGEGSRLTVL.

This clone was counted a single time. The chain uses TRBV19 and TRBJ1-2, with D possibly TRBD1 on 5 matching bases. This CDR3 comprises 13 residues. Trimming took 5 bases from V and 4 from J, leaving 11 bases between them. Germline V gene lookup returns CDR1 LNHDA and CDR2 SQIVND (reference sequence). CDR3 in amino acids: CASSPGPVYGYTF. DNA for the CDR3: TGTGCCAGTAGTCCGGGGCCCGTCTATGGCTACACCTTC.

V is TRBV11-3 and J is TRBJ1-3; tentatively, D is TRBD1 (6 bases). The CDR3 spans 15 residues. Germline assignment: CDR1 SGHNT and CDR2 YENEEA. Between the trimmed V and J ends, which lost 6 bases and 0 bases, there was a span of 12 bases. CDR3 region: CASSSDRSSGNTIYF. The CDR3 DNA is TGTGCCAGCAGTTCCGACAGGAGCTCTGGAAACACCATATATTTT. The complete variable domain, with remaining parts taken from reference TRBV11-3 and TRBJ1-3, reads EAGVVQSPRYKIIEKKQPVAFWCNPISGHNTLYWYLQNLGQGPELLIRYENEEAVDDSQLPKDRFSAERLKGVDSTLKIQPAELGDSAVYLCASSSDRSSGNTIYFGEGSWLTVV.

J is TRBJ1-1 and V is TRBV4-2; D is unclear. Germline CDR1 is LGHNA and CDR2 is YNFKEQ. The CDR3 is made up of 13 amino acids. Trimming pared 0 bases from V and 10 bases from J, leaving 12 bases between. CDR3 bases: TGTGCCAGCAGCCAAGATCCGGGGAAGGGAGCTTTCTTT. It encodes CASSQDPGKGAFF.

The CDR3 protein is CASGGATDTQYF. The CDR3 DNA reads TGTGCCAGCGGGGGGGCCACAGATACGCAGTATTTT. The rearrangement joins TRBV6-5 to TRBJ2-3, with D perhaps TRBD2 (7 bases). CDR3 length equals 12 residues. V was cut by 8 bases and J by 2 bases, with 8 bases left in between. Looked up from germline, CDR1 is MNHEY and CDR2 is SVGAGI.

CDR3 in amino acids: CATSGALTEAFF. As DNA, the CDR3 is TGTGCCACCAGCGGGGCGTTAACTGAAGCTTTCTTT. This sequence joins TRBV6-6 and TRBJ1-1; tentatively, D is TRBD1 (5 bases). CDR3 length equals 12 residues. Per the germline V gene, CDR1 is MNHNY and CDR2 is SVGAGI (reference sequence). V lost 10 bases and J 5 bases, leaving 14 bases between the germline ends.

J is TRBJ1-6 and V is TRBV2; no clear D. The CDR3 runs to 13 residues. CDR1 is SNHLY and CDR2 is FYNNEI in the germline V gene. V gave up 1 base and J gave up 6 bases, with 4 bases separating them. The CDR3 DNA reads TGTGCCAGCAGTGAAGAGAGTAATTCACCCCTCCACTTT. Translated, it gives CASSEESNSPLHF.

The V gene is TRBV7-9, the J gene TRBJ1-3, with 7 nucleotides matching TRBD1. The CDR3 has 18 residues. Germline V gene data show CDR1 as SEHNR and CDR2 as FQNEAQ (reference sequence). Trimming at V came to 3 bases and at J to 0 bases, leaving 11 bases not matched to a gene. CDR3 residues: CASSFPAGQRYSGNTIYF. The CDR3 coding sequence is TGTGCCAGCAGCTTCCCCGCGGGACAGCGTTACTCTGGAAACACCATATATTTT.

The gene calls are TRBV18 and TRBJ2-1, with a possible D match to TRBD2 (5 bases). Trimming cost V 5 bases and J 9 bases, with 11 bases left between them. Germline CDR1 and CDR2: KGHSH and LQKENI. This CDR3 has 12 residues. Written as DNA, the CDR3 is TGTGCCAGCTCATCTCGGGGTCGTGAGCAGTTCTTC. Protein sequence: CASSSRGREQFF.

The J gene is TRBJ2-7, the V gene TRBV6-5, with a tentative D call TRBD1 (6 bases). The germline V gene has CDR1 MNHEY and CDR2 SVGAGI. This CDR3 contains 13 residues. V was pared by 8 bases and J by 0 bases, with 11 bases between. CDR3 amino acids: CASARDTSYEQYF. The CDR3 nucleotides are TGTGCCAGCGCCCGGGACACCTCCTACGAGCAGTACTTC.

The rearrangement joins TRBV7-9 to TRBJ2-4, with 11 bases that match TRBD2. The germline V gene encodes CDR1 SEHNR and CDR2 FQNEAQ (reference sequence). This CDR3 is 15 amino acids long. V shed 5 bases, J shed 8 bases, and the junction held 8 bases outside the gene matches. This CDR3 reads CASSPLAGGMDIQYF. The CDR3, as DNA: TGTGCCAGCAGCCCCCTAGCGGGGGGCATGGACATTCAGTACTTC.